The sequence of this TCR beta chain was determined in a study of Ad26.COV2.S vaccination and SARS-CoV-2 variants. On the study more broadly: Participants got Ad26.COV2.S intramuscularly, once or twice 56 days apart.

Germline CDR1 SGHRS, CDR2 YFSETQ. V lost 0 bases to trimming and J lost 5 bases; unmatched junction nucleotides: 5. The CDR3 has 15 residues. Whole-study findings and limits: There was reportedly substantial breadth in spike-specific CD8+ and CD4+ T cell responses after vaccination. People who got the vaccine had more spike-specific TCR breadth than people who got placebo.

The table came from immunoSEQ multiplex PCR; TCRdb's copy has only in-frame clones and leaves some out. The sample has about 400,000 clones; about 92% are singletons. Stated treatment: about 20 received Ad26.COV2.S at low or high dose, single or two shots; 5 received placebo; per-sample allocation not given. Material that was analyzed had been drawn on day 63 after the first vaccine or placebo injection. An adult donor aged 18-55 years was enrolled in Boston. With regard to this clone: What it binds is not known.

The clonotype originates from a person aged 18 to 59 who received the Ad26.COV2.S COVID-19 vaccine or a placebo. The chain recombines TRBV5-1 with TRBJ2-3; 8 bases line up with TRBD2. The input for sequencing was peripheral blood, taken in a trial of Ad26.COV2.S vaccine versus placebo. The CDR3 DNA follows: TGCGCCAGCAGCTTGGAAATAGCGGGGTTAGATACGCAGTATTTT. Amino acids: CASSLEIAGLDTQYF.